This is a list of T cell receptor beta chains from one sample in a study of T cells after yellow fever vaccination. TCRdb reprocessed the 5' RACE reads via MiXCR and lists one record per CDR3 protein. The repertoire has 500,000 to 650,000 distinct CDR3 sequences, approximately 13% of them found once; the top ten carry 14% to 15%. Sequencing was performed on PBMCs, taken on the day of the yellow fever booster vaccination. The receptors shown here come from a man aged 25-40 years who received the YFV17D yellow fever vaccine. The CDR3 runs from the conserved cysteine through the conserved F or W. The D gene is left open where the match is weak. Size is stated for part of the rows, as once, few or many counts, or as a class when the clone is expanded.

V gene: TRBV5-1
D gene: .
clone size: .
J gene: TRBJ2-7
CDR3 protein: CASSFPPDRNSYEQYF
CDR3 DNA: TGCGCCAGCAGCTTTCCTCCGGACAGAAACTCCTACGAGCAGTACTTC

V gene: TRBV12-3/TRBV12-4
D gene: .
clone size: few
J gene: TRBJ2-1
CDR3 protein: CASRLMINEQFF
CDR3 DNA: TGTGCCAGCAGACTTATGATCAATGAGCAGTTCTTC

V gene: TRBV19
D gene: .
clone size: .
J gene: TRBJ2-7
CDR3 protein: CASSRTGTGYYEQYF
CDR3 DNA: TGTGCCAGTAGTCGTACAGGGACGGGATATTACGAGCAGTACTTC

V gene: TRBV12-3/TRBV12-4
D gene: .
clone size: few
J gene: TRBJ1-2
CDR3 protein: CASSFRKRDYGYTF
CDR3 DNA: TGTGCCAGCAGTTTCCGGAAGAGGGACTATGGCTACACCTTC

V gene: TRBV5-1
D gene: .
clone size: .
J gene: TRBJ1-5
CDR3 protein: CASSLGHGNQPQHF
CDR3 DNA: TGCGCCAGCAGCTTGGGACACGGCAATCAGCCCCAGCATTTT

V gene: TRBV9
D gene: TRBD2
clone size: few
J gene: TRBJ2-1
CDR3 protein: CASSAGTSEYNEQFF
CDR3 DNA: TGTGCCAGCAGCGCGGGGACTAGCGAGTACAATGAGCAGTTCTTC

V gene: TRBV20-1
D gene: .
clone size: many
J gene: TRBJ2-1
CDR3 protein: CSAPWVNEQFF
CDR3 DNA: TGCAGTGCCCCGTGGGTTAATGAGCAGTTCTTC

V gene: TRBV6-5
D gene: TRBD2
clone size: few
J gene: TRBJ2-5
CDR3 protein: CASSYLSLAGEETQYF
CDR3 DNA: TGTGCCAGCAGTTACCTCTCACTAGCGGGCGAAGAGACCCAGTACTTC

V gene: TRBV20-1
D gene: TRBD2
clone size: few
J gene: TRBJ2-4
CDR3 protein: CSASPGLAGGPHLAKNIQYF
CDR3 DNA: TGCAGTGCGTCCCCCGGCCTAGCGGGAGGTCCTCATCTAGCCAAAAACATTCAGTACTTC

V gene: TRBV12-3/TRBV12-4
D gene: .
clone size: .
J gene: TRBJ2-1
CDR3 protein: CASSLGAGRNNEQFF
CDR3 DNA: TGTGCCAGCAGTTTGGGTGCGGGACGTAACAATGAGCAGTTCTTC

V gene: TRBV3-1
D gene: TRBD2
clone size: few
J gene: TRBJ2-7
CDR3 protein: CASSQGLAGGLDEQYF
CDR3 DNA: TGTGCCAGCAGCCAAGGGCTAGCGGGAGGTTTGGACGAGCAGTACTTC

V gene: TRBV20-1
D gene: .
clone size: few
J gene: TRBJ1-2
CDR3 protein: CSDYGYTF
CDR3 DNA: TGCAGTGACTATGGCTACACCTTC

V gene: TRBV7-2
D gene: .
clone size: many
J gene: TRBJ2-3
CDR3 protein: CASTLSGTSTDTQYF
CDR3 DNA: TGTGCCAGCACCCTATCCGGGACTAGCACAGATACGCAGTATTTT

V gene: TRBV7-8
D gene: .
clone size: few
J gene: TRBJ2-7
CDR3 protein: CASTRAGSYEQYF
CDR3 DNA: TGTGCCAGCACTCGCGCGGGAAGCTACGAGCAGTACTTC

V gene: TRBV10-3
D gene: .
clone size: .
J gene: TRBJ1-6
CDR3 protein: CAITATEYNSPLHF
CDR3 DNA: TGTGCCATCACTGCGACAGAGTATAATTCACCCCTCCACTTT

V gene: TRBV30
D gene: .
clone size: few
J gene: TRBJ1-5
CDR3 protein: CAWSAGTRYQPQHF
CDR3 DNA: TGTGCCTGGAGCGCTGGGACAAGGTATCAGCCCCAGCATTTT

V gene: TRBV6-5
D gene: .
clone size: few
J gene: TRBJ2-5
CDR3 protein: CASSYIVGRRPVETQYF
CDR3 DNA: TGTGCCAGCAGTTACATAGTCGGCCGGAGGCCGGTTGAGACCCAGTACTTC

V gene: TRBV28
D gene: .
clone size: few
J gene: TRBJ1-4
CDR3 protein: CASSEIRPNEKLFF
CDR3 DNA: TGTGCCAGCAGTGAAATAAGGCCTAATGAAAAACTGTTTTTT

V gene: TRBV5-4
D gene: .
clone size: few
J gene: TRBJ2-7
CDR3 protein: CASSLDAPGEQYF
CDR3 DNA: TGTGCCAGCAGCTTGGACGCTCCGGGGGAGCAGTACTTC

V gene: TRBV10-3
D gene: .
clone size: .
J gene: TRBJ2-1
CDR3 protein: CAISELAVQFF
CDR3 DNA: TGTGCCATCAGTGAGTTAGCTGTGCAGTTCTTC

V gene: TRBV7-2
D gene: .
clone size: .
J gene: TRBJ2-2
CDR3 protein: CASSLSGGTNTGELFF
CDR3 DNA: TGTGCCAGCAGCTTATCGGGTGGGACGAACACCGGGGAGCTGTTTTTT

V gene: TRBV15
D gene: .
clone size: many
J gene: TRBJ2-2
CDR3 protein: CATSRDLGNTGELFF
CDR3 DNA: TGTGCCACCAGCAGAGATCTGGGGAACACCGGGGAGCTGTTTTTT

V gene: TRBV4-3
D gene: .
clone size: .
J gene: TRBJ1-5
CDR3 protein: CASSQDLQGNQPQHF
CDR3 DNA: TGCGCCAGCAGCCAAGATTTACAGGGAAATCAGCCCCAGCATTTT

V gene: TRBV5-4
D gene: TRBD2
clone size: many
J gene: TRBJ2-5
CDR3 protein: CASSPWTSGETQYF
CDR3 DNA: TGTGCCAGCAGCCCGTGGACTAGCGGAGAGACCCAGTACTTC

V gene: TRBV12-3/TRBV12-4
D gene: .
clone size: .
J gene: TRBJ2-7
CDR3 protein: CASSSKFLSYEQYF
CDR3 DNA: TGTGCCAGCAGTTCAAAGTTTTTATCCTACGAGCAGTACTTC

V gene: TRBV11-3
D gene: .
clone size: .
J gene: TRBJ2-1
CDR3 protein: CASSLDLGNEQFF
CDR3 DNA: TGTGCCAGCAGCTTAGATCTTGGCAATGAGCAGTTCTTC

V gene: TRBV9
D gene: TRBD1
clone size: .
J gene: TRBJ2-1
CDR3 protein: CASSPTGTGYNEQFF
CDR3 DNA: TGTGCCAGCAGCCCAACCGGGACAGGGTACAATGAGCAGTTCTTC

V gene: TRBV9
D gene: .
clone size: .
J gene: TRBJ2-1
CDR3 protein: CASSAIGRGNEQFF
CDR3 DNA: TGTGCCAGCAGCGCCATAGGCAGGGGCAATGAGCAGTTCTTC

V gene: TRBV18
D gene: .
clone size: few
J gene: TRBJ2-7
CDR3 protein: CASSLSPTGGHEQYF
CDR3 DNA: TGTGCCAGCTCACTGAGCCCCACGGGCGGTCACGAGCAGTACTTC

V gene: TRBV11-2
D gene: TRBD1
clone size: .
J gene: TRBJ2-7
CDR3 protein: CASSSGRGPYEQYF
CDR3 DNA: TGTGCCAGCAGCTCGGGCAGGGGGCCTTACGAGCAGTACTTC

V gene: TRBV7-9
D gene: TRBD2
clone size: .
J gene: TRBJ2-5
CDR3 protein: CASSFSLGGSKETQYF
CDR3 DNA: TGTGCCAGCAGCTTTTCTTTAGGCGGGAGTAAAGAGACCCAGTACTTC

V gene: TRBV20-1
D gene: .
clone size: few
J gene: TRBJ2-5
CDR3 protein: CSARSGFLETQYF
CDR3 DNA: TGCAGTGCTAGATCTGGTTTCTTGGAGACCCAGTACTTC

V gene: TRBV6-1
D gene: .
clone size: few
J gene: TRBJ2-2
CDR3 protein: CASRVGTQNTGELFF
CDR3 DNA: TGTGCCAGCAGAGTCGGGACTCAGAACACCGGGGAGCTGTTTTTT